A selection of T cell receptor beta chains follows, all from one sample in a study of T-cell reconstitution after alpha-beta-depleted transplantation in children. TCRdb re-called the PCR reads through MiXCR, storing one row per CDR3 protein. The sample contains fewer than 400,000 distinct CDR3 sequences, around 20% of which appear only once. Sample: PBMCs from the stem cell graft donor, taken from the stem cell graft. The receptor source for this set is a human donor who donated a stem cell graft to a child with acute myeloid leukemia. CDR3s include the opening cysteine and the closing phenylalanine or tryptophan. The D gene is left open where the match is weak. For some rows the clone size is stated as once, few or many, or as a class when expanded; others skip it.

J,D,length,V,size,CDR3,DNA
TRBJ1-5,TRBD1,17,TRBV12-3/TRBV12-4,.,CASSPQGGAYSNQPQHF,TGTGCCAGCAGTCCCCAGGGGGGGGCGTATAGCAATCAGCCCCAGCATTTT
TRBJ2-1,.,17,TRBV15,.,CATSYLLDRLSYNEQFF,TGTGCCACCAGCTACCTTCTCGACAGACTTTCCTACAATGAGCAGTTCTTC
TRBJ2-1,.,16,TRBV25-1,.,CASSELQGGAYNEQFF,TGTGCCAGCAGTGAACTACAGGGGGGGGCCTACAATGAGCAGTTCTTC
TRBJ1-1,.,10,TRBV29-1,many,CSVEAPEAFF,TGCAGCGTTGAGGCCCCTGAAGCTTTCTTT
TRBJ2-1,TRBD2,16,TRBV28,.,CASSSRLAEAYNEQFF,TGTGCCAGCAGTTCCCGACTAGCGGAGGCCTACAATGAGCAGTTCTTC
TRBJ1-5,TRBD1,14,TRBV6-1,.,CARPGQGAGQPQHF,TGTGCCAGACCGGGACAGGGGGCAGGTCAGCCCCAGCATTTT
TRBJ2-4,.,12,TRBV20-1,many,CSAETGKNIQYF,TGCAGTGCTGAGACAGGAAAAAACATTCAGTACTTC
TRBJ1-2,.,12,TRBV20-1,.,CSARVGGSGYTF,TGCAGTGCTAGAGTTGGGGGCTCTGGCTACACCTTC
TRBJ2-7,.,13,TRBV21-1,many,CASTPTGYDEQYF,TGTGCCAGCACCCCGACAGGGTACGACGAGCAGTACTTC
TRBJ2-3,TRBD2,14,TRBV12-3/TRBV12-4,.,CVAAGVESTDTQYF,TGTGTGGCGGCGGGAGTAGAGTCCACAGATACGCAGTATTTT
TRBJ2-2,TRBD1,14,TRBV12-3/TRBV12-4,.,CASCDRGGTGELFF,TGTGCCAGCTGTGACAGGGGTGGCACCGGGGAGCTGTTTTTT
TRBJ2-3,TRBD2,16,TRBV6-4,many,CASSDTPGTSEDTQYF,TGTGCCAGCAGTGACACACCCGGGACTAGCGAGGATACGCAGTATTTT
TRBJ1-6,TRBD1,15,TRBV2,.,CASSYPGQEESPLHF,TGTGCCAGCAGTTATCCCGGACAGGAAGAGTCACCCCTCCACTTT
TRBJ2-3,.,16,TRBV12-3/TRBV12-4,.,CASSLGSGPSTDTQYF,TGTGCCAGCAGTTTAGGGAGCGGGCCTAGCACAGATACGCAGTATTTT
TRBJ2-1,.,14,TRBV20-1,.,CSARDEDSYNEQFF,TGCAGTGCTAGAGATGAGGACAGTTACAATGAGCAGTTCTTC
TRBJ2-7,TRBD2,15,TRBV14,.,CASSRLGGGLYEQYF,TGTGCCAGCAGCCGCCTGGGGGGAGGGCTCTACGAGCAGTACTTC
TRBJ2-7,.,15,TRBV7-8,.,CASSFSGLRGHEQYF,TGTGCCAGCAGCTTTTCGGGACTCCGGGGCCACGAGCAGTACTTC
TRBJ2-3,.,8,TRBV29-1,many,CSVGTQYF,TGCAGCGTGGGGACGCAGTATTTT
TRBJ1-3,TRBD1,12,TRBV12-3/TRBV12-4,.,CASSRQGATIYF,TGTGCCAGCAGCCGACAGGGTGCCACCATATATTTT
TRBJ2-3,.,14,TRBV11-2,.,CASSFGHDTDTQYF,TGTGCCAGCAGCTTCGGACACGACACAGATACGCAGTATTTT
TRBJ2-3,.,15,TRBV6-2/TRBV6-3,.,CASSYSKESPDTQYF,TGTGCCAGCAGTTACTCGAAAGAATCCCCAGATACGCAGTATTTT
TRBJ2-7,TRBD2,17,TRBV5-6,.,CASSLPSFQGLAGEQYF,TGTGCCAGCAGCTTGCCGAGCTTCCAGGGACTAGCGGGAGAGCAGTACTTC
TRBJ2-5,.,14,TRBV29-1,few,CSVNPTDREETQYF,TGCAGCGTAAACCCGACCGACCGGGAAGAGACCCAGTACTTC
TRBJ1-2,.,14,TRBV23-1,few,CASSHKGRNYGYTF,TGCGCCAGCAGTCACAAGGGGCGTAACTATGGCTACACCTTC
TRBJ2-4,.,15,TRBV18,.,CASSPRGNLKNIQYF,TGTGCCAGCTCACCGAGGGGGAACCTAAAAAACATTCAGTACTTC
TRBJ1-5,.,19,TRBV6-2/TRBV6-3,few,CASSYPMVGPESSDQPQHF,TGTGCCAGCAGTTACCCCATGGTAGGGCCAGAATCCTCCGATCAGCCCCAGCATTTT
TRBJ2-3,.,12,TRBV20-1,.,CSAYKGGDTQYF,TGCAGTGCTTATAAGGGGGGGGATACGCAGTATTTT
TRBJ2-7,TRBD2,16,TRBV27,many,CASSYRGTSGRREQYF,TGTGCCAGCAGCTATAGAGGGACTAGCGGGAGACGAGAGCAGTACTTC
TRBJ2-5,.,16,TRBV6-2/TRBV6-3,.,CASSYGPASHEETQYF,TGTGCCAGCAGTTACGGTCCGGCTAGCCATGAAGAGACCCAGTACTTC
TRBJ2-3,.,13,TRBV19,few,CASSPPWGDTQYF,TGTGCCAGTAGTCCCCCGTGGGGGGATACGCAGTATTTT
TRBJ2-2,TRBD2,15,TRBV9,.,CASSRGGGSTGELFF,TGTGCCAGCAGCCGGGGCGGCGGGAGTACCGGGGAGCTGTTTTTT
TRBJ2-1,.,15,TRBV20-1,.,CSARHSQSSYNEQFF,TGCAGTGCTAGACACAGCCAGAGCTCCTACAATGAGCAGTTCTTC
TRBJ1-4,TRBD1,15,TRBV7-2,.,CASSLQGTGNEKLFF,TGTGCCAGCAGCTTACAAGGGACAGGGAATGAAAAACTGTTTTTT
TRBJ2-2,TRBD1,15,TRBV14,once,CASSRWTGDTGELFF,TGTGCCAGCAGCCGATGGACAGGGGACACCGGGGAGCTGTTTTTT
TRBJ1-1,TRBD1,12,TRBV12-3/TRBV12-4,many,CASSRTGTEAFF,TGTGCCAGCAGCCGGACAGGCACTGAAGCTTTCTTT
TRBJ2-7,.,11,TRBV20-1,many,CSARAPVEQYF,TGCAGTGCTAGGGCTCCGGTCGAGCAGTACTTC
TRBJ1-1,TRBD1,13,TRBV29-1,many,CSVGQGWNTEAFF,TGCAGCGTTGGACAGGGCTGGAACACTGAAGCTTTCTTT
TRBJ1-4,.,15,TRBV3-1,once,CASRSGPQGTEKLFF,TGTGCCAGCAGATCGGGCCCTCAGGGGACAGAAAAACTGTTTTTT
TRBJ2-1,TRBD2,15,TRBV20-1,many,CSAPRTSGRSNEQFF,TGCAGTGCCCCGAGGACTAGCGGGAGGTCAAATGAGCAGTTCTTC
TRBJ1-4,.,12,TRBV12-3/TRBV12-4,many,CASSLLREKLFF,TGTGCCAGCAGTCTATTACGTGAAAAACTGTTTTTT
TRBJ2-7,TRBD2,16,TRBV28,few,CASSLGTSGSPYEQYF,TGTGCCAGCAGTTTAGGGACTAGCGGGAGCCCCTACGAGCAGTACTTC
TRBJ2-7,.,15,TRBV6-5,few,CASSYLIEGTYEQYF,TGTGCCAGCAGTTACTTAATCGAGGGCACCTACGAGCAGTACTTC
TRBJ2-7,TRBD2,17,TRBV7-2,few,CASSLVASGESSYEQYF,TGTGCCAGCAGCTTAGTGGCTAGCGGGGAGTCCTCCTACGAGCAGTACTTC
TRBJ2-1,.,11,TRBV12-3/TRBV12-4,.,CASSPKVEQFF,TGTGCCAGCAGTCCAAAGGTGGAGCAGTTCTTC
TRBJ2-7,.,11,TRBV20-1,many,CSVPRSYEQYF,TGCAGTGTTCCCCGATCCTACGAGCAGTACTTC
TRBJ2-2,.,16,TRBV4-2,few,CASSQDTSSNTGELFF,TGTGCCAGCAGCCAGGACACCTCATCGAACACCGGGGAGCTGTTTTTT
TRBJ2-7,.,14,TRBV29-1,many,CSVDISGVTGEQYF,TGCAGCGTTGATATCTCGGGAGTAACGGGCGAGCAGTACTTC
TRBJ2-1,.,15,TRBV6-5,many,CASRPKSGPYNEQFF,TGTGCCAGCAGACCCAAGAGTGGGCCATACAATGAGCAGTTCTTC
TRBJ2-7,TRBD1,16,TRBV28,.,CASSFSGQGAPSEQYF,TGTGCCAGCAGTTTTTCGGGACAGGGGGCGCCCAGCGAGCAGTACTTC
TRBJ1-1,.,14,TRBV20-1,few,CSARAGGGSTEAFF,TGCAGTGCTAGAGCCGGTGGGGGCAGTACTGAAGCTTTCTTT
TRBJ2-1,.,15,TRBV20-1,many,CSARAVTTSYNEQFF,TGCAGTGCTAGAGCGGTGACTACCTCCTACAATGAGCAGTTCTTC
TRBJ2-7,TRBD2,15,TRBV12-3/TRBV12-4,many,CASSLIAGGSYEQYF,TGTGCCAGCAGTCTCATAGCGGGAGGGTCCTACGAGCAGTACTTC
TRBJ2-7,.,12,TRBV5-1,few,CASSLVTDEQYF,TGCGCCAGCAGCTTGGTGACAGATGAGCAGTACTTC
TRBJ2-5,TRBD2,15,TRBV15,.,CATSISLAGEETQYF,TGTGCCACCAGTATTTCCCTAGCGGGAGAGGAGACCCAGTACTTC